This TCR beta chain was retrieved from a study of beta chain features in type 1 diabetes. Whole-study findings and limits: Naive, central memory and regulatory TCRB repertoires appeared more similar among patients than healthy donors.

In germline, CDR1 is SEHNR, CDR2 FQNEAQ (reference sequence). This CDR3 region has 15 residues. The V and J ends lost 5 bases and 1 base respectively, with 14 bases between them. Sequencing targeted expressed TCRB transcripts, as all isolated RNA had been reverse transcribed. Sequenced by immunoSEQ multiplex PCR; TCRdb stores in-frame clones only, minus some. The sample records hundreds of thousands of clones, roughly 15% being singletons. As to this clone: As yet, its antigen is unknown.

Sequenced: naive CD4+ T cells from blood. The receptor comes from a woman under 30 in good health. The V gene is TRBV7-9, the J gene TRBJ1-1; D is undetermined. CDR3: CASSPSAVRNTEAFF. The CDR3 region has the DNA TGTGCCAGCAGCCCGTCAGCGGTCAGGAACACTGAAGCTTTCTTT.